One sample yielded the 10 T cell receptor beta chains listed below, sequenced in a study of regulatory T cells in long-lasting Graves disease. Noted time point: persistent/refractory GD, antithyroid drugs over 5 years with positive TRAb. PBMC RNA served as the TCR library source. Arm-PCR of CDR3 regions and iRepertoire HTBI primers were the basis on which TCR beta libraries were built. TCRdb reanalysed the multiplex PCR reads using MiXCR and keeps one entry per CDR3 protein. The sample has 400,000 to 500,000 distinct CDR3 sequences, around 23% seen once. The sample consisted of peripheral blood mononuclear cells (PBMCs), taken when the disease was refractory, from a patient treated with antithyroid drugs. These receptors were collected from a female donor with Graves disease.

In its sample, this clonotype was seen a few times. V usage is TRBV20-1 and J usage is TRBJ2-3; the D call may be TRBD1 or TRBD2 (5 bases each). Per germline, CDR1 DFQATT and CDR2 SNEGSKA (reference sequence). There are 13 residues in the CDR3. The V end was cut by 6 bases, the J end by 3 bases, with 13 bases between. The CDR3 DNA reads TGCAGTGCAAACCAGGGAGCGACAGATACGCAGTATTTT. Protein sequence: CSANQGATDTQYF.

This chain joins TRBV2 and TRBJ2-7, with 11 positions matching TRBD2. The CDR3 length is 15 residues. Germline CDR1 reads SNHLY; CDR2 reads FYNNEI. V was pared by 6 bases and J by 0 bases, with 4 bases of the junction left unmatched. The CDR3 here is CASRATSGTSYEQYF. The CDR3 DNA reads as TGTGCCAGCAGAGCGACTAGCGGGACCTCCTACGAGCAGTACTTC.

Only a few counts were recorded for this clonotype. V gene TRBV7-9 combines with J gene TRBJ2-7, with 7 bases that match TRBD1. The junction had 9 bases not matched to a gene; V was cut back by 5 bases and J by 2 bases. The germline V gene has CDR1 SEHNR and CDR2 FQNEAQ (reference sequence). This CDR3 is built from 15 residues. The CDR3, as DNA: TGTGCCAGCAGCCTCACCGACAGGGACCCCTACGAGCAGTACTTC. This gives the protein CASSLTDRDPYEQYF.

This clonotype appeared a single time. A much larger clone differs by one base, so this may be a read error. This rearrangement joins TRBV2 to TRBJ2-5, with TRBD1 matching over 8 bases. Germline V gives CDR1 SNHLY, CDR2 FYNNEI. V gave up 11 bases and J gave up 5 bases; unmatched junction bases: 10. This CDR3 contains 13 residues. Here the CDR3 DNA reads TGTGCCGGCAAAGGACAGGGTGGGGAGACCCAGTACTTC. Its translation: CAGKGQGGETQYF. Combining the CDR3 with reference TRBV2 and TRBJ2-5 gives the whole variable domain EPEVTQTPSHQVTQMGQEVILRCVPISNHLYFYWYRQILGQKVEFLVSFYNNEISEKSEIFDDQFSVERPDGSNFTLKIRSTKLEDSAMYFCAGKGQGGETQYFGPGTRLLVL.

The chain joins TRBV5-4 to TRBJ2-1; 11 bases line up with TRBD1. CDR1 SGHNT and CDR2 YYREEE come from the germline V gene (reference sequence). The CDR3 contains 19 residues. V was pared by 4 bases and J by 10 bases, with 22 bases of the junction left unmatched. CDR3 protein: CASSGGGTGGTRVGKEQFF. As DNA, the CDR3 is TGTGCCAGCAGCGGTGGCGGGACAGGGGGGACTAGAGTGGGAAAGGAGCAGTTCTTC.

The genes are TRBV7-3 and TRBJ2-2; unclear D gene. V lost 5 bases, J lost 7 bases, and 26 bases lay in between. Germline V gene data show CDR1 as SGHTA and CDR2 as FQGTGA. This CDR3 comprises 18 residues. The CDR3 spells CASSAYLTYCLYIGELFF. The CDR3 nucleotides read TGTGCCAGCAGCGCCTATTTGACATATTGCCTATACATCGGGGAGCTGTTTTTT.

This clonotype showed up many times. The CDR3 is CASSPVHGSGHEQYF. CDR3 nucleotide sequence: TGTGCCAGCAGCCCCGTTCATGGGTCAGGGCACGAGCAGTACTTC. The chain links TRBV11-2 to TRBJ2-7; TRBD1 might be the D (5 bases). Germline CDR1 SGHAT, CDR2 FQNNGV. The length of the CDR3 is 15 residues. Trimming shortened V by 5 bases and J by 5 bases, and 19 bases separated the two germline ends.

This clonotype was counted many times. The chain has TRBV11-2 and TRBJ1-1; D perhaps matches TRBD1 (5 bases). The V end lost 5 bases, the J end lost 4 bases, and 17 bases lay between the germline ends. Germline V gene sequence: CDR1 SGHAT, CDR2 FQNNGV. The CDR3 is 15 amino acids. This CDR3 is CASSKMTAQSTEAFF. The CDR3 bases are TGTGCCAGCAGCAAAATGACAGCCCAGAGCACTGAAGCTTTCTTT.

This clonotype appeared a few times. V usage is TRBV5-1 and J usage is TRBJ2-7, with D perhaps matching TRBD1 (5 bases). V was trimmed by 4 bases and J by 5 bases, leaving 16 bases between them. This CDR3 is built from 14 residues. The germline V gene encodes CDR1 SGHRS and CDR2 YFSETQ. This chain's CDR3 is CASSPVRGSDEQYF. The CDR3 region has the DNA TGCGCCAGCAGCCCAGTAAGGGGCAGCGACGAGCAGTACTTC.

In its sample, this clonotype was seen a few times. The V and J genes are TRBV24-1 and TRBJ2-2; 7 bases align to TRBD1. The CDR3 sequence is 15 residues long. Germline CDR1 and CDR2: KGHDR and SFDVKD. V shed 5 bases, J shed 3 bases, and the junction held 5 bases outside the gene matches. This CDR3 is CATSGGTADTGELFF. The CDR3 nucleotides are TGTGCCACCAGTGGAGGGACAGCTGACACCGGGGAGCTGTTTTTT.